This T cell receptor beta chain was sequenced during a study of blood T cell repertoires in COVID-19 (dated by TCRdb to the early 2020s). Some background on the complete study: Samples from collaborators originated in the United States, Italy and Spain and spanned both the acute and convalescent phases of COVID-19. The material from the prospective study consisted of cDNA or gDNA derived from T cells, B-cell-depleted T cells, or PBMCs. Deeply sampled blood TCRbeta repertoires from subjects exposed to, actively infected with, or recovered from COVID-19 were included in the dataset. The repertoires were made available in a free public database intended to serve as a resource for research on the immune response to SARS-CoV-2. The samples were drawn from the first 160 participants of the ongoing ImmuneRACE study and from under 1,500 subjects provided by 6 global collaborators. A de-identified subject ID, COVID-19 status, age in years and sex were almost always included in the sample metadata. Where available, HLA class I and class II types were taken from metadata supplied by the sample provider and were not determined by assay-based typing. Study-level results and caveats: Clinical and demographic metadata were provided uncurated, with the amount varying by source and participant.

CDR1 and CDR2, looked up from the germline V gene, are MGHRA and YSYEKL. The cysteine opens and the phenylalanine closes a CDR3 of 17 amino acids. Only CDR3 DNA remains: 51 bases, in frame from the first base. The junction carries 18 bases between V and J, which are trimmed by 0 bases and 5 bases respectively. A second Seattle source provided samples from volunteer blood donors who had recovered from COVID-19. Each collaborating institution followed its own protocols to collect whole blood in K2EDTA tubes. For TCRbeta analysis, collaborators shipped samples in one of three forms: frozen whole blood, isolated PBMCs, or DNA extracted from either of those sample types. Details on this clone: Its antigen remains undetermined. Base qualities were left out, and no much larger clone turns up one base away.

The immunoSEQ Assay, a bias-controlled multiplex PCR, was used to amplify TCRbeta CDR3 regions from genomic DNA. Concerning the study's data processing: The number of nucleated cells in each sample was estimated by amplification of reference gene primers within the assay. To quantify the absolute abundance of each unique TCRbeta CDR3 rearrangement, sequence reads were collapsed and filtered. For each sample, productive Simpson clonality was calculated as the square root of Simpson's diversity index across productive rearrangements. TCRdb re-hosts the immuneACCESS table, in-frame sequences only. Its copies lack some clones; in the studies checked, an unresolved V gene accounts for under half of them, and the cause for the rest is not known. V, J and clone size reflect that table, while D and trimming were determined from the DNA. A total of some 200,000 clones appear in this sample, roughly 84% of them only once. About 5.1% of the sample belongs to the ten largest clones.

The receptor chain draws on TRBV4-1 and TRBJ2-3; possibly the D gene is TRBD2, per 5 matching bases. The sample was peripheral blood. The TCR originated in a woman in her fifties or sixties who had recovered from COVID-19. The bases read TGCGCCAGCAGCCAAGACATTGTGGACTCAGGATTAGATACGCAGTATTTT. It codes for CASSQDIVDSGLDTQYF.